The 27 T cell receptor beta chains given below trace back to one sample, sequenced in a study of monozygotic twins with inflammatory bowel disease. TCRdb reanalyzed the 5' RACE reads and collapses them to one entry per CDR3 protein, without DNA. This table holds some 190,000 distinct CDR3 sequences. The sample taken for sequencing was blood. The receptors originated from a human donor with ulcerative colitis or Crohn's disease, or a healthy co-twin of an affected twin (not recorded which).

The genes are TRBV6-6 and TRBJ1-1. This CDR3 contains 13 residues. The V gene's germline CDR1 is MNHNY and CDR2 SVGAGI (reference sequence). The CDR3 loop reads CASSYSVNTEAFF.

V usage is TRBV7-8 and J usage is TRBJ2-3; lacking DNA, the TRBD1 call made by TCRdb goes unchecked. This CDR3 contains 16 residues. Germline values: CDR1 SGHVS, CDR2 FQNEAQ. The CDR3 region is CASSLPDRGDTDTQYF. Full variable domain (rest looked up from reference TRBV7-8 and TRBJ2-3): GAGVSQSPRYKVAKRGQDVALRCDPISGHVSLFWYQQALGQGPEFLTYFQNEAQLDKSGLPSDRFFAERPEGSVSTLKIQRTQQEDSAVYLCASSLPDRGDTDTQYFGPGTRLTVL.

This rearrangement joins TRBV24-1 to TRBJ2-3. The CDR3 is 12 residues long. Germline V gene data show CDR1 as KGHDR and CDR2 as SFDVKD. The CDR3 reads CATSDFGDTQYF.

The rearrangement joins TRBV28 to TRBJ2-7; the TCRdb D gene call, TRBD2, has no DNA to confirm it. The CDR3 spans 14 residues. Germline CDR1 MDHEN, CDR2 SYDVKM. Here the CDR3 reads CASSDLAGGHEQYF. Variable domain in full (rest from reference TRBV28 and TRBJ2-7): DVKVTQSSRYLVKRTGEKVFLECVQDMDHENMFWYRQDPGLGLRLIYFSYDVKMKEKGDIPEGYSVSREKKERFSLILESASTNQTSMYLCASSDLAGGHEQYFGPGTRLTVT.

The CDR3 reads CSAPTSGRATDTQYF. The chain joins TRBV20-1 to TRBJ2-3; TCRdb returns TRBD2, unconfirmable since there is no DNA. The CDR3 is 15 amino acids. Germline-derived CDR1 and CDR2 are DFQATT and SNEGSKA (reference sequence).

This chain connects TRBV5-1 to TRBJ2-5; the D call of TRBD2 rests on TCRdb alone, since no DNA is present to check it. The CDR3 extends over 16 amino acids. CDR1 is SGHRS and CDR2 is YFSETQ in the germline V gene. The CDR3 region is CASSRGGGGAVETQYF.

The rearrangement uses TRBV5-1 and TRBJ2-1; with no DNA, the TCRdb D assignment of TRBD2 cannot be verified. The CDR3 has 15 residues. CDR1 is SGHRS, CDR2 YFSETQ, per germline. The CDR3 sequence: CASSYTSPSYNEQFF.

The CDR3 sequence is CASSLTSLNEQFF. V is TRBV28 and J is TRBJ2-1; TCRdb designates TRBD2, a call that cannot be tested without DNA. CDR3 length: 13 residues. Germline CDR1 is MDHEN and CDR2 is SYDVKM.

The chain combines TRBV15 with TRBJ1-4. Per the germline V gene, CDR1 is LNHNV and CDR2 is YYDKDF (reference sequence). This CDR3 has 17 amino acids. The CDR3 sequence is CATSRDSISLEIEKLFF.

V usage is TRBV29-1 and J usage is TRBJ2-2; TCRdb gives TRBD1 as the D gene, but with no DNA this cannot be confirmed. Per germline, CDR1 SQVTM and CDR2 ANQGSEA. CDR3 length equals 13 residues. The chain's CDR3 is CSAYRDVGGELFF.

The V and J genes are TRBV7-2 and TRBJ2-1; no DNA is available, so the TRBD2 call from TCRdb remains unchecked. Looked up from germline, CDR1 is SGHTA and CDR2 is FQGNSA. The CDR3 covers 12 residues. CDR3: CASSLTPAEQFF.

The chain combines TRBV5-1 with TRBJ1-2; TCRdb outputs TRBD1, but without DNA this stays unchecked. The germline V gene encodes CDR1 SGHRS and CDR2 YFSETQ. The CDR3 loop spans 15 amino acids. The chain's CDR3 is CASSAGGPYNYGYTF.

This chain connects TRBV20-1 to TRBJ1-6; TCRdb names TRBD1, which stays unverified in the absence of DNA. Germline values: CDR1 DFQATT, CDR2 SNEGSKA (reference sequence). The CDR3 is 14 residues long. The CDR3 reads CSARKSGGGSPLHF.

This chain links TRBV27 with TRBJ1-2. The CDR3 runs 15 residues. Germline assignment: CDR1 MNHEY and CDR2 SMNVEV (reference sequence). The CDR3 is CASSAGEGAGHGYTF.

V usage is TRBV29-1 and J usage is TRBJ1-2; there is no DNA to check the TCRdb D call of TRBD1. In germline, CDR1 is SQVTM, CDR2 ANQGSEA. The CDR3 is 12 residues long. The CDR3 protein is CSTSTGYYGYTF.

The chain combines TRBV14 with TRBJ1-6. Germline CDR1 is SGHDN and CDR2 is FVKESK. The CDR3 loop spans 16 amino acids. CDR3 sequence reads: CASSHAQQSPAPLLHF.

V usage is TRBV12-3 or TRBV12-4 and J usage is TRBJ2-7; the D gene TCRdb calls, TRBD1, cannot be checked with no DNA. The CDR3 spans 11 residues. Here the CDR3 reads CASSSGVEQYF.

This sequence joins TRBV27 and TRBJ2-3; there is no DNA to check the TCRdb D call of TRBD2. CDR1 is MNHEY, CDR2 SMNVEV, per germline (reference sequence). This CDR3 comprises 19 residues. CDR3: CASSTDLGPFGGGTDTQYF.

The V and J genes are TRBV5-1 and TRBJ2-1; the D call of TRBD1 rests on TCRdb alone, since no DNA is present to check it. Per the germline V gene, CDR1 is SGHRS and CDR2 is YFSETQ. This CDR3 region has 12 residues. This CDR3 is CASSFRVDEQFF.

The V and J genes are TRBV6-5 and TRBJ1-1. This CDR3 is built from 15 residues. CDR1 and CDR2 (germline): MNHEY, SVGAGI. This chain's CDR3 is CASIFEGVAGTEAFF.

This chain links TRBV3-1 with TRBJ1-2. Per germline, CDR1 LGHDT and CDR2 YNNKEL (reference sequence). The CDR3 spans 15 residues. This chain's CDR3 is CASSQEEGRRGGYTF.

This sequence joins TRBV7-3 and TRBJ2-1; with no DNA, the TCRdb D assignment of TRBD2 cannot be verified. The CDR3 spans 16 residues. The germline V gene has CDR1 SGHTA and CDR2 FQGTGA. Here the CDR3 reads CASSLGLQAPYNEQFF.

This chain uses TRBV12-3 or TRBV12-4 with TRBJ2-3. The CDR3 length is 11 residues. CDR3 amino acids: CASSFGDTQYF.

The CDR3 loop is CASSLAWSQNTEAFF. The rearrangement links TRBV5-1 to TRBJ1-1. The CDR3 covers 15 residues. The germline V gene encodes CDR1 SGHRS and CDR2 YFSETQ.

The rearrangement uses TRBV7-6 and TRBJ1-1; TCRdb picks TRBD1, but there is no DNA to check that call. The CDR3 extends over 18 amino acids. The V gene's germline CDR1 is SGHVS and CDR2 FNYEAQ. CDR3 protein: CASSLALLDRVGITEAFF. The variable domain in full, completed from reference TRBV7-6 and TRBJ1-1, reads GAGVSQSPRYKVTKRGQDVALRCDPISGHVSLYWYRQALGQGPEFLTYFNYEAQQDKSGLPNDRFSAERPEGSISTLTIQRTEQRDSAMYRCASSLALLDRVGITEAFFGQGTRLTVV.

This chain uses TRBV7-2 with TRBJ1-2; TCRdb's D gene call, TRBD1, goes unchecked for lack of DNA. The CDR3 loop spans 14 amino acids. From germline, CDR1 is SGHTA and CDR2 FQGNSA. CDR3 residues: CASGTGTGVYGYTF.

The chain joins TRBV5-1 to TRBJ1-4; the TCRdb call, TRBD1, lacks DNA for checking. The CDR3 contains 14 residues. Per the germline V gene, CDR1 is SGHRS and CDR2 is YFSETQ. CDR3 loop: CASSSGNPPEKLFF. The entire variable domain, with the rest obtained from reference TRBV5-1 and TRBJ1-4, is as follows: KAGVTQTPRYLIKTRGQQVTLSCSPISGHRSVSWYQQTPGQGLQFLFEYFSETQRNKGNFPGRFSGRQFSNSRSEMNVSTLELGDSALYLCASSSGNPPEKLFFGSGTQLSVL.